Listed here is a single T cell receptor (beta chain). Assay: immunoSEQ multiplex PCR; the TCRdb copy retains only in-frame clones and omits some. The data contain more than 300,000 clones, approximately 90% of them singletons. Losses at the gene ends were 5 bases for V and 2 bases for J; bases not matched to a gene: 9. The CDR3 totals 15 residues. Germline CDR1 is KGHSY and CDR2 is FQNENV. This entry comes from a study of cytomegalovirus exposure and HLA in healthy donors. The receptor's source is a woman aged 18-29 years in good health and CMV-seronegative. The sequenced sample consisted of PBMCs. V is TRBV16 and J is TRBJ2-7; 7 bases fit TRBD1. CDR3: CASSTGDSPTYEQYF. CDR3 bases: TGTGCCAGCAGCACCGGGGACAGCCCAACCTACGAGCAGTACTTC.